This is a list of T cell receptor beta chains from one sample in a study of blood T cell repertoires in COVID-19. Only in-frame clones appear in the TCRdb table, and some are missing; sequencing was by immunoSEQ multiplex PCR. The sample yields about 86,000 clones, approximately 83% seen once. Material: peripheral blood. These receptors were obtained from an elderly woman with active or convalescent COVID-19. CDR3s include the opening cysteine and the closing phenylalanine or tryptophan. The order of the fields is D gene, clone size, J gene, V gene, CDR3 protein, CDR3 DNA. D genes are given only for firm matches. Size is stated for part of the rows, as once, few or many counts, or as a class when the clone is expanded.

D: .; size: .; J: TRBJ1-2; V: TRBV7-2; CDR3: CASGSASNYGYTF; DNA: TGTGCCAGCGGGTCAGCGTCTAACTATGGCTACACCTTC
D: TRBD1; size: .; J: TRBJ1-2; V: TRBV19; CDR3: CASTRQGVRNYGYTF; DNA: TGTGCCAGTACACGACAGGGCGTTCGGAACTATGGCTACACCTTC
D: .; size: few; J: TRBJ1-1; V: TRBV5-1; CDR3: CASSMTTNTEAFF; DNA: TGCGCCAGCAGCATGACAACGAACACTGAAGCTTTCTTT
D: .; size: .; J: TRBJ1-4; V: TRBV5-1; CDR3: CASSLGAADNEKLFF; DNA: TGCGCCAGCAGCCTAGGGGCAGCAGATAATGAAAAACTGTTTTTT
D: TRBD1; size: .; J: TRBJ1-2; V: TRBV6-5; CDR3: CASRRTGGYGYTF; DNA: TGTGCCAGCAGGAGGACAGGGGGCTATGGCTACACCTTC
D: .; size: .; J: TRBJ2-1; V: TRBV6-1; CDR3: CASSGAVAPADHSYNEQFF; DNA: TGTGCCAGCAGTGGGGCCGTCGCTCCCGCAGACCACTCCTACAATGAGCAGTTCTTC
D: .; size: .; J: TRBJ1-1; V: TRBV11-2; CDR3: CASSAQGSSTEAFF; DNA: TGTGCCAGCAGCGCCCAGGGGTCGAGCACTGAAGCTTTCTTT
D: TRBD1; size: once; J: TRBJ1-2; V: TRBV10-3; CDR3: CAISDSSGGLYGYTF; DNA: TGTGCCATCAGTGACTCCTCAGGGGGGCTCTACGGCTACACCTTC
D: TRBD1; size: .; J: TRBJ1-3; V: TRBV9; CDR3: CASSVGGTGIGNTIYF; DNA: TGTGCCAGCAGCGTAGGCGGGACAGGGATTGGAAACACCATATATTTT
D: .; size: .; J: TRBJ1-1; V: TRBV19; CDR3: CASKFREISEAFF; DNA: TGTGCCAGTAAGTTCCGGGAAATAAGTGAAGCTTTCTTT
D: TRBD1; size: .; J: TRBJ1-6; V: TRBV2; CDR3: CASSESRGTDNSPLHF; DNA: TGTGCCAGCAGTGAATCCAGAGGGACAGATAATTCACCCCTCCACTTT
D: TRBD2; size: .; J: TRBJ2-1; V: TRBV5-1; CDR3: CASSLGLAGYNEQFF; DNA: TGCGCCAGCAGCTTGGGGCTAGCGGGGTACAATGAGCAGTTCTTC
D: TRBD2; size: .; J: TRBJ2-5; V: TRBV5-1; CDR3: CASSLEGLAEETQYF; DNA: TGCGCCAGCAGCTTGGAAGGGCTAGCGGAAGAGACCCAGTACTTC
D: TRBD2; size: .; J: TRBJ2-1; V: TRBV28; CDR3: CASLKPGTSGGNEQFF; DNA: TGTGCCAGCCTCAAGCCCGGGACTAGCGGGGGGAATGAGCAGTTCTTC
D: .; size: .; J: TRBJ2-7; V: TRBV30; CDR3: CAWSRTKWLEQYF; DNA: TGTGCCTGGAGCAGGACTAAGTGGTTGGAGCAGTACTTC
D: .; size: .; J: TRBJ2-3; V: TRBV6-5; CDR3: CASRTTKMGGDTQYF; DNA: TGTGCCAGCAGGACCACTAAAATGGGTGGTGATACGCAGTATTTT
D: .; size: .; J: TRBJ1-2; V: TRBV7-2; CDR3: CASSLEGQGSYTF; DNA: TGTGCCAGCAGCTTAGAAGGGCAGGGCAGCTACACCTTC
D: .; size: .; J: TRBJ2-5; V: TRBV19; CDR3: CASGRETQYF; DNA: TGTGCCAGTGGGCGAGAGACCCAGTACTTC
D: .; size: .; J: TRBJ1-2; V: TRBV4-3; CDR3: CASSQDRGNYGYTF; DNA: TGCGCCAGCAGCCAAGACAGGGGTAACTATGGCTACACCTTC
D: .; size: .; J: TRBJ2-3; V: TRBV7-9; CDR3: CASSLLPGQPILADTQYF; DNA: TGTGCCAGCAGCTTACTTCCGGGACAACCCATCCTCGCAGATACGCAGTATTTT
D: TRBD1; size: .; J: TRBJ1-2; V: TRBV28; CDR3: CASSPGTGNYGYTF; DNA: TGTGCCAGCAGCCCCGGGACAGGGAACTATGGCTACACCTTC
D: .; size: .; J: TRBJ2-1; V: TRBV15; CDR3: CATSRDLRVSANEQFF; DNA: TGTGCCACCAGCAGAGACCTCAGGGTTAGTGCGAATGAGCAGTTCTTC
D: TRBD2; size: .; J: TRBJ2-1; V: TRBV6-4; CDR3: CASSSGGINNEQFF; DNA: TGTGCCAGCAGCAGCGGGGGGATTAACAATGAGCAGTTCTTC
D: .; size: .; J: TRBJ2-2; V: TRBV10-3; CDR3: CAISESRGTGELFF; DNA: TGTGCCATCAGTGAGTCAAGAGGGACCGGGGAGCTGTTTTTT
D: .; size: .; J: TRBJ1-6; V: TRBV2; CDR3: CASSQGPQPNSPLHF; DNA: TGTGCCAGCAGCCAGGGGCCTCAACCTAATTCACCCCTCCACTTT
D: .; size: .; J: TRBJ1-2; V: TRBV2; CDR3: CASSGGRGRVNYGYTF; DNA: TGTGCCAGCAGTGGAGGTCGCGGCAGGGTCAACTATGGCTACACCTTC
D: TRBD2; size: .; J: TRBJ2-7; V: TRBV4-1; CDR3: CASSQEKGGLAGEKYEQYF; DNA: TGCGCCAGCAGCCAAGAGAAGGGAGGACTAGCGGGGGAAAAGTACGAGCAGTACTTC
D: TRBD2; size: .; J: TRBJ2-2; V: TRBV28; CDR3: CASGLAGGIGELFF; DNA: TGTGCCAGCGGGCTAGCGGGGGGGATCGGGGAGCTGTTTTTT
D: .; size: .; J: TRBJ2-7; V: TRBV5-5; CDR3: CASSLAQGTPYEQYF; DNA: TGTGCCAGCAGCTTGGCCCAGGGAACACCCTACGAGCAGTACTTC
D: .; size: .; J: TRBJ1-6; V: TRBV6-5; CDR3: CASGELNSPLHF; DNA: TGTGCCAGCGGGGAGTTGAATTCACCCCTCCACTTT
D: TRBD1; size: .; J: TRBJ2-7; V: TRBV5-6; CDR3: CASSDRGRMAYEQYF; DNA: TGTGCCAGCTCCGACAGGGGACGTATGGCCTACGAGCAGTACTTC
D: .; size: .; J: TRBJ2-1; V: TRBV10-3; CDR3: CAISESRAGVGREQFF; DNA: TGTGCCATCAGTGAGTCGCGGGCAGGGGTAGGCCGTGAGCAGTTCTTC
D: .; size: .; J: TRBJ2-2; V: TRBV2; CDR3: CASSGGTNTGELFF; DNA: TGTGCCAGCAGTGGTGGGACAAACACCGGGGAGCTGTTTTTT
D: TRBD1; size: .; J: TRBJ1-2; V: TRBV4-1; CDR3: CASSLMGRGLYGYTF; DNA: TGCGCCAGCAGCCTTATGGGCAGGGGGCTCTATGGCTACACCTTC
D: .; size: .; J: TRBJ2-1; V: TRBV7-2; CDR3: CASSHPVRGDEQFF; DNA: TGTGCCAGCAGCCACCCCGTCAGGGGTGACGAGCAGTTCTTC
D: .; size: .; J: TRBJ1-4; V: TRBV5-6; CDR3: CASSWGEQVNEKLFF; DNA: TGTGCCAGCAGCTGGGGGGAGCAGGTTAATGAAAAACTGTTTTTT
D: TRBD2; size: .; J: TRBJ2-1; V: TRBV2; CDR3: CASRDQLAGAYNEQFF; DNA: TGTGCCAGCAGAGACCAACTAGCGGGGGCCTACAATGAGCAGTTCTTC
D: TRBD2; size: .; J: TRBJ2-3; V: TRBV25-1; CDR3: CASSEWDYKQYF; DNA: TGTGCCAGCAGTGAATGGGACTACAAACAGTATTTT
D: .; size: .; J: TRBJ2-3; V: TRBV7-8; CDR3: CASSSPGLVGHVRTQYF; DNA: TGTGCCAGCAGCTCGCCTGGCTTGGTTGGACATGTGCGTACGCAGTATTTT
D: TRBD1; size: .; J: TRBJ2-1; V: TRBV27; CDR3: CASSLPDRGLYNEQFF; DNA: TGTGCCAGCAGTTTACCCGACAGGGGGCTATACAATGAGCAGTTCTTC
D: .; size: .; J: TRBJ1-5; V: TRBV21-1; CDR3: CASSKGGPRPQHF; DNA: TGTGCCAGCAGCAAGGGAGGGCCTAGGCCCCAGCATTTT
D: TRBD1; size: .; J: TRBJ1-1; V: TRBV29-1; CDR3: CSVHQGVGAFF; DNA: TGCAGCGTTCACCAGGGGGTTGGGGCTTTCTTT
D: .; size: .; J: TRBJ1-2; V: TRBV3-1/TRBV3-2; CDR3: CASSQDLRPARYGYTF; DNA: TGTGCCAGCAGCCAAGATCTTCGGCCAGCGCGATATGGCTACACCTTC
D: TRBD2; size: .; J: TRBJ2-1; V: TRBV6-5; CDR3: CASSYGTSIYNEQFF; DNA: TGTGCCAGCAGTTACGGGACTAGCATTTACAATGAGCAGTTCTTC
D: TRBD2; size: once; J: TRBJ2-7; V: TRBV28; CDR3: CASRPSGGTYEQYF; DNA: TGTGCCAGCAGGCCTAGCGGGGGAACCTACGAGCAGTACTTC
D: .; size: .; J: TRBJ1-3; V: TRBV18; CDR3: CASSPTFDRRNTIYF; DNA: TGTGCCAGCTCACCTACATTTGACAGGCGAAACACCATATATTTT